This T cell receptor (beta chain) was found in a study of T cell repertoires in cytomegalovirus infection. This clonotype was counted between two and nine times. Its specificity is not known. TCRdb used MiXCR to reprocess the reads, holding one entry per CDR3 protein. The profile shows roughly 49,000 distinct CDR3 sequences, approximately 22% of them singletons. CDR3 size: 15 residues. V lost 6 bases and J lost 3, with 19 bases in between. Germline V lookup: CDR1 DFQATT, CDR2 SNEGSKA (reference sequence). The sequence came from a human donor in good health (CMV status not recorded). Some clones in this sample may be carry-over from other donors' samples. Sequencing was done on a sample of PBMCs, sequenced either directly or after in vitro stimulation (not recorded which). This rearrangement joins TRBV20-1 to TRBJ2-3; either TRBD1 or TRBD2 may fit D (5 bases each). CDR3 protein: CSAPRGETITDTQYF. As DNA, the CDR3 is TGCAGTGCGCCCCGGGGCGAGACAATAACAGATACGCAGTATTTT.